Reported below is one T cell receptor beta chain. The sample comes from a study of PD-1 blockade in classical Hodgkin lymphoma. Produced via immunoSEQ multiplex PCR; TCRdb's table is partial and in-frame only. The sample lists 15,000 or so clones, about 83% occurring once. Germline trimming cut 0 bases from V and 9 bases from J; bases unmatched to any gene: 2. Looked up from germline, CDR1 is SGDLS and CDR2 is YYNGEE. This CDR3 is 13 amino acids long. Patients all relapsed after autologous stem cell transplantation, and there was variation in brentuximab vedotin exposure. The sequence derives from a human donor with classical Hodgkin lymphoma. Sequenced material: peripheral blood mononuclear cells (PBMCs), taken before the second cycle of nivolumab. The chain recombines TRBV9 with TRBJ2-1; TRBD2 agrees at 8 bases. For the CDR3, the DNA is TGTGCCAGCAGCGTAGCGGGGGGGTTTGAGCAGTTCTTC. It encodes CASSVAGGFEQFF.